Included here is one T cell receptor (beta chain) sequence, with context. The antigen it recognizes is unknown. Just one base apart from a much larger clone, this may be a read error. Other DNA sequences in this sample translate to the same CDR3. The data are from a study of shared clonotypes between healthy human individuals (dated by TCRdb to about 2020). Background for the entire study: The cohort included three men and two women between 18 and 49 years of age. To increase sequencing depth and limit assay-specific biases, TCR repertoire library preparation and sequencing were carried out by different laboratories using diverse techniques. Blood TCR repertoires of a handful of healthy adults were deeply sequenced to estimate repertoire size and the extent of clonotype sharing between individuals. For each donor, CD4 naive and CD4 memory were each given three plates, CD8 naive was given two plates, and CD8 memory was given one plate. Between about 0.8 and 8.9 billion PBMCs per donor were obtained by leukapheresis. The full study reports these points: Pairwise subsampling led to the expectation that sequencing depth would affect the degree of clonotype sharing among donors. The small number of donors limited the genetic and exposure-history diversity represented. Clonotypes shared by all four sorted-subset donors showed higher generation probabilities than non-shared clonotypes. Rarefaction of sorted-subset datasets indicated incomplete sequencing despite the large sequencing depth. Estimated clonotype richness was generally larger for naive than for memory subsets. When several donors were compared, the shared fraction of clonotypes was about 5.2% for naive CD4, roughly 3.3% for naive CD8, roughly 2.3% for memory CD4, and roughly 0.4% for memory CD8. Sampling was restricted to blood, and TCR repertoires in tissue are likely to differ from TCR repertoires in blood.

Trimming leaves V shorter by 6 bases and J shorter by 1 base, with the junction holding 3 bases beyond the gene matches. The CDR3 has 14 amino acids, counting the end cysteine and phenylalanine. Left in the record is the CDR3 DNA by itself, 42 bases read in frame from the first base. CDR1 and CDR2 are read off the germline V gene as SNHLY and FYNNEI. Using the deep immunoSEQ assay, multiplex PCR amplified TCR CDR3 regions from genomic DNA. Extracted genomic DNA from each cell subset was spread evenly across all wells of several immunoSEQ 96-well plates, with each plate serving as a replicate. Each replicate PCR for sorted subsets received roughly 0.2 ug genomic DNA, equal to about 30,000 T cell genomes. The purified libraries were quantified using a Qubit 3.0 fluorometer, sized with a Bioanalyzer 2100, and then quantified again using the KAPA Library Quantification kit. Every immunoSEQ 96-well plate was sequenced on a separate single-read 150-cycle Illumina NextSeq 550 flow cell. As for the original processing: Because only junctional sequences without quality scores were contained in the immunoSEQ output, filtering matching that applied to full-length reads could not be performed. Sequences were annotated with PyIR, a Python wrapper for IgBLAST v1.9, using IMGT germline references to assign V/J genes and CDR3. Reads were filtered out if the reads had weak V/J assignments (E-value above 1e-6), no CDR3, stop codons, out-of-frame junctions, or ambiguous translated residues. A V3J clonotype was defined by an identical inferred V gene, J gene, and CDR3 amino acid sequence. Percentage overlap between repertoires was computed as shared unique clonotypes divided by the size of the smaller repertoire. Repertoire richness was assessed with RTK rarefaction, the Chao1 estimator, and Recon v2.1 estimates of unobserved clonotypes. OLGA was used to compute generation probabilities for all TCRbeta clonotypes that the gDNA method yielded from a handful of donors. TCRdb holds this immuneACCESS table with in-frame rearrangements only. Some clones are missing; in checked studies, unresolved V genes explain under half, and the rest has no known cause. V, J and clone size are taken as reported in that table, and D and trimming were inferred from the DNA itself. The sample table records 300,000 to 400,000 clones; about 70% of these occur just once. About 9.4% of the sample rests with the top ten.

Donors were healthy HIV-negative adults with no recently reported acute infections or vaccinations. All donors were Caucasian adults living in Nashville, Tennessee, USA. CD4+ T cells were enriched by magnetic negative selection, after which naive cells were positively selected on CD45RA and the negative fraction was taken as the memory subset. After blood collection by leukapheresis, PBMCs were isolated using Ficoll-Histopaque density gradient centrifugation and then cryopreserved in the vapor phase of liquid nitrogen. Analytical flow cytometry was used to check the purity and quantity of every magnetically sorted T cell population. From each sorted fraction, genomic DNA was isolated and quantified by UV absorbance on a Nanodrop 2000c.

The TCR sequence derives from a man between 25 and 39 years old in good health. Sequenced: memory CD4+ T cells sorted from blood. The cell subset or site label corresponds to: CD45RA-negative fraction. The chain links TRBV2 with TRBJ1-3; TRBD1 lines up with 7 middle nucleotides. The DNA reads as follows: TGTGCCAGCAGAGCGACAGGGTCTGGAAACACCATATATTTT. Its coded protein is CASRATGSGNTIYF.